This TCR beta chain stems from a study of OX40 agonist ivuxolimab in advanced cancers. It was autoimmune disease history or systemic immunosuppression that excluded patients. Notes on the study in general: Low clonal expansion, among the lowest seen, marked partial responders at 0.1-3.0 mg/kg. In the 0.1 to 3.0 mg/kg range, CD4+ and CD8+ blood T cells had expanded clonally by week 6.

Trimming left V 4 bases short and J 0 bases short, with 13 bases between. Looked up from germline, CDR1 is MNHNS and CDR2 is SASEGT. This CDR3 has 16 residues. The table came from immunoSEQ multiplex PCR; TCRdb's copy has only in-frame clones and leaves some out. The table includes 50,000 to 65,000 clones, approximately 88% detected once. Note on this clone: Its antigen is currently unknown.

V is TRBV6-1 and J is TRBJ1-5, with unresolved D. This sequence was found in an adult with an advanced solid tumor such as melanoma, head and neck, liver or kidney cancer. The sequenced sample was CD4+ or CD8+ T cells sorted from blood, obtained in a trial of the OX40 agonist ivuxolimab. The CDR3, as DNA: TGTGCCAGCAGTGCCCTCCCACTGAATAGCAATCAGCCCCAGCATTTT. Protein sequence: CASSALPLNSNQPQHF.